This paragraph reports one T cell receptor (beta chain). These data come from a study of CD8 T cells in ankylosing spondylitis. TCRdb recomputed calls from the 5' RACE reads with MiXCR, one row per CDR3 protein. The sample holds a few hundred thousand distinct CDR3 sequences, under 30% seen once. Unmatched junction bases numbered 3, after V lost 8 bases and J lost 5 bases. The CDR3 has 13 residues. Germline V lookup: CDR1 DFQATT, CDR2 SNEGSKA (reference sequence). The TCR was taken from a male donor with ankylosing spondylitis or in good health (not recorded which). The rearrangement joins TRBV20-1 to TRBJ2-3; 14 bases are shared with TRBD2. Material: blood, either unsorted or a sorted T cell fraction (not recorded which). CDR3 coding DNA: TGCAGTCCGACTAGCGGGGGGGAAGATACGCAGTATTTT. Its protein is CSPTSGGEDTQYF.